This is a list of T cell receptor beta chains from one sample in a study of shared clonotypes between healthy human individuals. The method was immunoSEQ multiplex PCR; TCRdb's version includes in-frame clones alone and lacks a portion of them. This sample has about 680,000 clones; more than 70% occur once, and the top ten carry 1.8%. Input material: memory CD4+ T cells sorted from blood. The receptors originated from a woman aged 25 to 45 in good health. Each CDR3 is given with its conserved first and last residue. A D gene is named only where the DNA matches it firmly. For some rows the clone size is stated as once, few or many, or as a class when expanded; others skip it.

clone_size d_call j_call v_call cdr3_aa cdr3_nt
. . TRBJ1-5 TRBV6-1 CASSGLRNQPQHF TGTGCCAGCAGTGGACTGAGGAATCAGCCCCAGCATTTT
. TRBD1 TRBJ2-3 TRBV19 CASSPLRRGQGASTDTQYF TGTGCCAGTAGTCCACTAAGGAGAGGACAGGGGGCTAGCACAGATACGCAGTATTTT
. TRBD2 TRBJ2-7 TRBV27 CASSSSGVAGDYEQYF TGTGCCAGCAGTTCCTCGGGGGTAGCGGGAGACTACGAGCAGTACTTC
. . TRBJ2-1 TRBV28 CASSLGGFNYNEQFF TGTGCCAGCAGTTTAGGAGGGTTTAACTACAATGAGCAGTTCTTC
. . TRBJ2-7 TRBV5-1 CASSFAGITSAGHRNEQYF TGCGCCAGCAGCTTTGCCGGCATCACTTCGGCGGGACACCGTAACGAGCAGTACTTC
few TRBD1 TRBJ1-2 TRBV28 CASSIRDSSFSYGYTF TGTGCCAGCAGTATCCGGGACAGCTCTTTTTCCTATGGCTACACCTTC
. . TRBJ2-2 TRBV6-5 CASSFQTGPELFF TGTGCCAGCAGTTTTCAAACGGGACCGGAGCTGTTTTTT
few . TRBJ2-7 TRBV6-1 CASSQTNYEQYF TGTGCCAGCAGTCAGACTAATTACGAGCAGTACTTC
. TRBD2 TRBJ2-7 TRBV7-9 CASSLGSGGSKREQYF TGTGCCAGCAGCTTAGGGAGTGGCGGGAGTAAGCGCGAGCAGTACTTC
. . TRBJ2-7 TRBV6-5 CASSYSRAGKGHEQYF TGTGCCAGCAGTTACTCGAGGGCAGGGAAGGGCCACGAGCAGTACTTC
. . TRBJ2-7 TRBV28 CAIGTDTYEQYF TGTGCCATCGGGACTGACACCTACGAGCAGTACTTC
. . TRBJ1-1 TRBV6-5 CASSYSRAGANTEAFF TGTGCCAGCAGTTACTCCCGGGCCGGGGCGAACACTGAAGCTTTCTTT
. . TRBJ1-1 TRBV11-2 CASSPFEGEAFF TGTGCCAGCAGCCCCTTCGAGGGTGAAGCTTTCTTT
. . TRBJ1-4 TRBV11-2 CASSLSLAVDEKLFF TGTGCCAGCAGCTTAAGCCTGGCTGTGGATGAAAAACTGTTTTTT
. . TRBJ2-7 TRBV19 CASSRCRGQYF TGTGCCAGTAGTCGGTGTCGAGGGCAGTACTTC
. . TRBJ2-7 TRBV7-2 CASSPDRYEQYF TGTGCCAGCAGCCCCGACAGGTACGAGCAGTACTTC
. . TRBJ1-1 TRBV19 CASSIKVNTEAFF TGTGCCAGTAGTATAAAGGTGAACACTGAAGCTTTCTTT
. TRBD1 TRBJ1-4 TRBV5-1 CASSLGGDSLLNEKLFF TGCGCCAGCAGCTTGGGTGGGGACAGCTTGCTTAATGAAAAACTGTTTTTT